The present TCR beta chain was sequenced within a study of blood T cells in healthy people across ages. This CDR3 is 15 amino acids long. V lost 4 bases and J 4 bases, leaving 17 bases between the germline ends. Germline-derived CDR1 and CDR2 are SGDLS and YYNGEE. Sample-barcoded 5' priming and a J-beta primer mix drove a second PCR of about 7 to 12 cycles. TCRdb redid the calling of the 5' RACE reads with MiXCR, one entry per CDR3 protein. The sample gives hundreds of thousands of distinct CDR3 sequences, approximately 65% of which show up once; approximately 30% is in the top ten. Input material: blood. V gene TRBV9 combines with J gene TRBJ2-5; TRBD2 might be the D (5 bases). This TCR derives from a man aged 25-45 years in good health. For the CDR3, the DNA is TGTGCCAGCAGCCCCTCCGGGAACAAAGGAGAGACCCAGTACTTC. It encodes CASSPSGNKGETQYF.